A selection of T cell receptor beta chains follows, all from one sample in a study of blood T cell repertoires in COVID-19. Clones were sequenced by immunoSEQ multiplex PCR, and TCRdb holds only the in-frame ones, with some missing. The data contain around 250,000 clones, more than 65% of them singletons. Input material: peripheral blood. Receptor source: a woman aged 18-35 years with acute or convalescent COVID-19. Both conserved end residues are part of each CDR3. The order of the fields is CDR3 DNA, CDR3 protein, D gene, J gene, V gene, clone size. The D gene is left open where the match is weak. Some rows mark clone size as missing; the rest say once, few, many or name a class of expanded clone.

DNA: TGCGCCAGCAGCTTTGGCGGGGTTAGCGCAGATACGCAGTATTTT
CDR3: CASSFGGVSADTQYF
D: -
J: TRBJ2-3
V: TRBV5-1
size: -

DNA: TGTGCCAGCAGTTTAGGGAAAAGGACTAGCGGCCAAGAGACCCAGTACTTC
CDR3: CASSLGKRTSGQETQYF
D: TRBD2
J: TRBJ2-5
V: TRBV28
size: -

DNA: TGTGCCAGCAGTTACATCAGGGCCCGTGAAAAACTGTTTTTT
CDR3: CASSYIRAREKLFF
D: -
J: TRBJ1-4
V: TRBV6-5
size: -

DNA: TGCGCCAGCAGCTTGGCCGGAGCGGGAGCCAAAAACATTCAGTACTTC
CDR3: CASSLAGAGAKNIQYF
D: -
J: TRBJ2-4
V: TRBV5-1
size: -

DNA: TGTGCCAGCTCAGTATCACAGGGGGCTCGGGAGACCCAGTACTTC
CDR3: CASSVSQGARETQYF
D: TRBD1
J: TRBJ2-5
V: TRBV18
size: -

DNA: TGTGCCACTACAGCTGTGGCAGGGGCTCGTGGCTACACCTTC
CDR3: CATTAVAGARGYTF
D: -
J: TRBJ1-2
V: TRBV15
size: -

DNA: TGTGCCAGCAGTTACGCGGGGGCGGGACGTGAAGCTTTCTTT
CDR3: CASSYAGAGREAFF
D: -
J: TRBJ1-1
V: TRBV6-5
size: -

DNA: TGTGCCAGCAGGTCTGGGAGGATAAGCACTGAAGCTTTCTTT
CDR3: CASRSGRISTEAFF
D: -
J: TRBJ1-1
V: TRBV28
size: -

DNA: TGTGCCAGCAGTGACCAGGGGGCGCGGGGAGAAGCCCAGCATTTT
CDR3: CASSDQGARGEAQHF
D: TRBD1
J: TRBJ1-5
V: TRBV6-2/TRBV6-3
size: -

DNA: TGTGCCAGCTCACCTCCGGGACTAGCGTCTAATGAGCAGTTCTTC
CDR3: CASSPPGLASNEQFF
D: TRBD2
J: TRBJ2-1
V: TRBV18
size: -

DNA: TGTGCCAGCAGCATACTAGCGGGAGCGGCCGGGGAGCTGTTTTTT
CDR3: CASSILAGAAGELFF
D: TRBD2
J: TRBJ2-2
V: TRBV7-2
size: -

DNA: TGCGCCAGCAGCTTCAGGGTTCTAAACTCTGGGGCCAACGTCCTGACTTTC
CDR3: CASSFRVLNSGANVLTF
D: -
J: TRBJ2-6
V: TRBV5-1
size: -

DNA: TGTGCCAGCAGTCCGAGGACAGGGGGCCGGCAGCCCCAGCATTTT
CDR3: CASSPRTGGRQPQHF
D: TRBD1
J: TRBJ1-5
V: TRBV6-2/TRBV6-3
size: -

DNA: TGTGCCAGTAGTGCGGGTCTGACAGGGGCTAGCACAGATACGCAGTATTTT
CDR3: CASSAGLTGASTDTQYF
D: TRBD1
J: TRBJ2-3
V: TRBV19
size: -

DNA: TGTGCCAGCTCACCGGCGCACCGGGACTCCTACAATGAGCAGTTCTTC
CDR3: CASSPAHRDSYNEQFF
D: -
J: TRBJ2-1
V: TRBV18
size: -

DNA: TGCAGCGTTCAGGGCGGGAGTGGCACAGATACGCAGTATTTT
CDR3: CSVQGGSGTDTQYF
D: TRBD2
J: TRBJ2-3
V: TRBV29-1
size: -

DNA: TGTGCCAGCAGCTCCATTGACAGAGGTGTATTTGGCTACACCTTC
CDR3: CASSSIDRGVFGYTF
D: -
J: TRBJ1-2
V: TRBV7-2
size: -

DNA: TGTGCCAGCAGTTGGGGACAGGGGAGTGAAAAACTGTTTTTT
CDR3: CASSWGQGSEKLFF
D: TRBD1
J: TRBJ1-4
V: TRBV6-6
size: -

DNA: TGTGCCAGCAGCCTTACTGAGTATAATGAGCAGTTCTTC
CDR3: CASSLTEYNEQFF
D: -
J: TRBJ2-1
V: TRBV11-3
size: -

DNA: TGCGCCAGCAGCTTAATGGGAGAGGGCTACGAGCAGTACTTC
CDR3: CASSLMGEGYEQYF
D: -
J: TRBJ2-7
V: TRBV5-1
size: -

DNA: TGTGCCAGCAGCTTCACAGGGCCCTATGGCTACACCTTC
CDR3: CASSFTGPYGYTF
D: -
J: TRBJ1-2
V: TRBV7-2
size: -

DNA: TGTGCCAGCAGCTTGTGGCTGGACGGGGTCTACGAGCAGTACTTC
CDR3: CASSLWLDGVYEQYF
D: -
J: TRBJ2-7
V: TRBV5-8
size: once

DNA: TGTGCCAGCAGCAAACCGGGACAGGGATTCTATGGCTACACCTTC
CDR3: CASSKPGQGFYGYTF
D: TRBD1
J: TRBJ1-2
V: TRBV28
size: -

DNA: TGTGCCAGTAGCCCAAATAGCGGAATCTACAATGAGCAGTTCTTC
CDR3: CASSPNSGIYNEQFF
D: -
J: TRBJ2-1
V: TRBV19
size: -

DNA: TGTGCCAGTCGAGCGGTCCAAGAGACCCAGTACTTC
CDR3: CASRAVQETQYF
D: -
J: TRBJ2-5
V: TRBV6-6
size: -

DNA: TGTGCCAGCAGCGTAGCGTCTGAGCAGTTCTTC
CDR3: CASSVASEQFF
D: -
J: TRBJ2-1
V: TRBV12-3/TRBV12-4
size: -

DNA: TGTGCCAGCCAACTCCAGGGAGGGGACACCGGGGAGCTGTTTTTT
CDR3: CASQLQGGDTGELFF
D: TRBD2
J: TRBJ2-2
V: TRBV6-5
size: -

DNA: TGCGCCAGCAGCCTGGGAGGGCAGCCGGGCCAAGAGACCCAGTACTTC
CDR3: CASSLGGQPGQETQYF
D: TRBD2
J: TRBJ2-5
V: TRBV5-1
size: -

DNA: TGCAGCGTTCCCGTCTTTTTGGAGCAAGAGACCCAGTACTTC
CDR3: CSVPVFLEQETQYF
D: -
J: TRBJ2-5
V: TRBV29-1
size: -

DNA: TGTGCCAGCAGTCCGGACAGGGGGTTTGTGAACACTGAAGCTTTCTTT
CDR3: CASSPDRGFVNTEAFF
D: TRBD1
J: TRBJ1-1
V: TRBV28
size: once

DNA: TGTGCCATCCGTAGCGGCCAAGAGACCCAGTACTTC
CDR3: CAIRSGQETQYF
D: -
J: TRBJ2-5
V: TRBV10-3
size: -

DNA: TGTGCCAGCAGCGACAGACAGGGCTTATATGGCTACACCTTC
CDR3: CASSDRQGLYGYTF
D: TRBD1
J: TRBJ1-2
V: TRBV14
size: -

DNA: TGCGCCAGCCCACTAGCTCGTCAAGAGACCCAGTACTTC
CDR3: CASPLARQETQYF
D: -
J: TRBJ2-5
V: TRBV10-1
size: once

DNA: TGCAGCGTTGGAGTCGAGTCTCCAACCTACAATGAGCAGTTCTTC
CDR3: CSVGVESPTYNEQFF
D: -
J: TRBJ2-1
V: TRBV29-1
size: -

DNA: TGCGCCAGCAGCGCACAGGGCTCTGGAAACACCATATATTTT
CDR3: CASSAQGSGNTIYF
D: -
J: TRBJ1-3
V: TRBV5-1
size: -

DNA: TGTGCCAGCACGACAGGGCTCACTGAAGCTTTCTTT
CDR3: CASTTGLTEAFF
D: TRBD1
J: TRBJ1-1
V: TRBV6-6
size: few

DNA: TGTGCCAGCAGTTACTCAAGCCTCTCGTACGAGCAGTACTTC
CDR3: CASSYSSLSYEQYF
D: -
J: TRBJ2-7
V: TRBV6-5
size: -